The 23 T cell receptor beta chains in this list originate from one sample, sequenced in a study of blood T cell repertoires in COVID-19. This table comes from immunoSEQ multiplex PCR, and its TCRdb copy is limited to in-frame clones, with some not included. This sample carries 250,000 to 300,000 clones, roughly nine tenths of them seen once, and the ten largest clones take around 2.1%. Sequencing was carried out using peripheral blood. Every receptor here comes from a man aged 50 to 59 with acute or convalescent COVID-19.

The V and J genes are TRBV6-6 and TRBJ2-5; 10 nucleotides match TRBD2. The germline gives CDR1 MNHNY, CDR2 SVGAGI (reference sequence). There are 16 residues in the CDR3. V dropped 0 bases and J dropped 5; count of bases not matched to a gene: 6. CDR3 coding DNA: TGTGCCAGCAGTTACTCAGGAGCGGGGGGGCGGGAGACCCAGTACTTC. It specifies CASSYSGAGGRETQYF.

The J gene is TRBJ2-3, the V gene TRBV7-9; 7 bases match TRBD2. CDR1 SEHNR and CDR2 FQNEAQ come from the germline V gene (reference sequence). Trimming removed 2 bases from V and 1 base from J; junction bases left unmatched: 6. The CDR3 covers 16 residues. The CDR3 DNA reads TGTGCCAGCAGCTTAAGCCTTGCGGGGGGCACAGATACGCAGTATTTT. This codes for CASSLSLAGGTDTQYF. Filled out from reference TRBV7-9 and TRBJ2-3, the complete variable domain reads DTGVSQNPRHKITKRGQNVTFRCDPISEHNRLYWYRQTLGQGPEFLTYFQNEAQLEKSRLLSDRFSAERPKGSFSTLEIQRTEQGDSAMYLCASSLSLAGGTDTQYFGPGTRLTVL.

The chain has TRBV29-1 and TRBJ1-1; 7 bases agree with TRBD1. V lost 8 bases to trimming and J lost 0 bases; unmatched junction nucleotides: 9. Germline CDR1 is SQVTM and CDR2 is ANQGSEA. The CDR3 has 14 amino acids. In DNA form, the CDR3 reads TGCAGCCATTCTAGACAGGGAATGAACACTGAAGCTTTCTTT. This sequence encodes CSHSRQGMNTEAFF.

The J gene is TRBJ2-3, the V gene TRBV28, with 12 bases that match TRBD2. Germline loops: CDR1 MDHEN, CDR2 SYDVKM. With 1 base clipped from V and 5 bases from J, the junction kept 16 bases outside the gene matches. The CDR3 has 20 residues. CDR3 nucleotides: TGTGCCAGCAGTTTATATGAAGGACTAGCGGGGTGGACCCAGGGAGATACGCAGTATTTT. It codes for CASSLYEGLAGWTQGDTQYF.

This rearrangement joins TRBV6-6 to TRBJ2-7; D gene unclear. Germline V gene data show CDR1 as MNHNY and CDR2 as SVGAGI (reference sequence). The CDR3 is 12 residues long. V was shortened by 5 bases and J by 4 bases, with 9 bases between the two germline ends. DNA of the CDR3: TGTGCCAGCAGTCCTCTAGAATACGAGCAGTACTTC. Protein sequence: CASSPLEYEQYF.

This sequence joins TRBV19 and TRBJ2-7; 7 bases fit TRBD1. Germline values: CDR1 LNHDA, CDR2 SQIVND (reference sequence). The trim removed 8 bases at V and 4 bases at J, leaving 14 bases unmatched. The CDR3 totals 15 residues. The CDR3 bases are TGTGCCAGTTCGGACAGGCCGACTATGAGGTACGAGCAGTACTTC. It is translated as CASSDRPTMRYEQYF.

This rearrangement joins TRBV6-2 or TRBV6-3 to TRBJ1-6, with no clear D. Trimming stripped 5 bases from V and 13 bases from J, with 9 bases between. The length of the CDR3 is 11 residues. Germline V CDR1 and CDR2: MNHEY, SVGEGT. CDR3 nucleotide sequence: TGTGCCAGCAGTCAGCTCGGGCCCCTCCACTTT. Protein sequence: CASSQLGPLHF.

V and J are TRBV18 and TRBJ1-5, with D perhaps matching TRBD1 (6 bases). Trimming cost V 0 bases and J 0 bases, with 12 bases left between them. Germline-derived CDR1 and CDR2 are KGHSH and LQKENI. CDR3 length: 17 amino acids. The CDR3 loop is CASSPPAGANSNQPQHF. The CDR3 nucleotides are TGTGCCAGCTCACCACCGGCAGGGGCTAATAGCAATCAGCCCCAGCATTTT.

The gene calls are TRBV4-2 and TRBJ2-5; TRBD1 agrees at 7 bases. Losses at the gene ends were 5 bases for V and 4 bases for J; bases not matched to a gene: 4. This CDR3 spans 13 amino acids. The germline V gene has CDR1 LGHNA and CDR2 YNFKEQ. CDR3 bases: TGTGCCAGCAGCGAGGGACAGAGAGAGACCCAGTACTTC. It specifies CASSEGQRETQYF.

The gene calls are TRBV7-9 and TRBJ2-1; TRBD2 matches 11 bases. With V trimmed by 5 bases and J by 5 bases, 8 bases remained unmatched. CDR1 and CDR2 (germline): SEHNR, FQNEAQ (reference sequence). This CDR3 contains 16 residues. The CDR3 reads CASSTRTSGRNNEQFF. CDR3 DNA sequence: TGTGCCAGCAGCACGAGGACTAGCGGGCGGAACAATGAGCAGTTCTTC.

As for this clone: Other DNA sequences in the sample encode the same CDR3. V is TRBV19 and J is TRBJ2-7, with 7 bases matching TRBD1. V was pared by 5 bases and J by 0 bases, with 1 base of the junction left unmatched. Per the germline V gene, CDR1 is LNHDA and CDR2 is SQIVND (reference sequence). The CDR3 totals 13 residues. In nucleotides, the CDR3 is TGTGCCAGTAGTCCAGGGGGCTCCTACGAGCAGTACTTC. It yields the protein CASSPGGSYEQYF.

The rearrangement joins TRBV5-4 to TRBJ1-6, with a weak D call TRBD1 (6 bases). Per the germline V gene, CDR1 is SGHNT and CDR2 is YYREEE (reference sequence). Trimming pared 1 base from V and 5 bases from J, leaving 13 bases between. This CDR3 is 16 amino acids long. The CDR3 loop is CASSLRPPGDNSPLHF. Here the CDR3 DNA reads TGTGCCAGCAGCTTGCGGCCGCCAGGGGATAATTCACCCCTCCACTTT.

The rearrangement joins TRBV5-1 to TRBJ2-7; TRBD1 agrees at 10 bases. This CDR3 has 15 amino acids. V lost 3 bases, J lost 4 bases, and 7 bases stayed unmatched. Germline assignment: CDR1 SGHRS and CDR2 YFSETQ. The CDR3 sequence: CASSSKDRGIYEQYF. In nucleotides, the CDR3 is TGCGCCAGCAGCTCAAAGGACAGGGGGATTTACGAGCAGTACTTC. The full variable domain, its missing parts supplied by reference TRBV5-1 and TRBJ2-7, is KAGVTQTPRYLIKTRGQQVTLSCSPISGHRSVSWYQQTPGQGLQFLFEYFSETQRNKGNFPGRFSGRQFSNSRSEMNVSTLELGDSALYLCASSSKDRGIYEQYFGPGTRLTVT.

This sequence joins TRBV5-5 and TRBJ2-5; a weak D match, TRBD1 (6 bases). V dropped 2 bases and J dropped 5 bases, with 13 bases sitting between them. The CDR3 runs 14 residues. In germline, CDR1 is SGHKS, CDR2 YYEKEE (reference sequence). The DNA of the CDR3 is TGTGCCAGCAGCTTTTTGGGGGCTGGGGAGACCCAGTACTTC. Its translation: CASSFLGAGETQYF.

Worth noting for this clone: Different DNA sequences within this sample yield the same CDR3. The rearrangement links TRBV3-1 (or the pseudogene TRBV3-2) to TRBJ2-5, with a possible D match to TRBD1 (5 bases). V was cut by 4 bases and J by 5 bases, with 11 bases left in between. CDR3 length: 13 residues. Germline-derived CDR1 and CDR2 are LGHDT and YNNKEL (reference sequence). This CDR3 reads CASSLQGAETQYF. In DNA form, the CDR3 reads TGTGCCAGCAGCCTTCAGGGCGCGGAGACCCAGTACTTC.

The chain has TRBV29-1 and TRBJ1-3; tentatively, D is TRBD1 (5 bases). The V and J ends lost 4 bases and 3 bases respectively, with 16 bases between them. CDR1 and CDR2 (germline): SQVTM, ANQGSEA. The CDR3 spans 15 residues. The CDR3 nucleotides are TGCAGCGTTGCTAAGGGCCAGGGCCGTGGAAACACCATATATTTT. The encoded protein is CSVAKGQGRGNTIYF.

The chain employs TRBV13 and TRBJ2-2; 7 bases map to TRBD1. CDR1 is PRHDT and CDR2 is FYEKMQ in the germline V gene (reference sequence). CDR3 size: 16 residues. Trimming cost V 1 base and J 1 base; bases outside gene matches: 3. For the CDR3, the DNA is TGTGCCAGCAGCTTAGAGACAGGGAGGAACACCGGGGAGCTGTTTTTT. It encodes CASSLETGRNTGELFF. The full variable domain, its missing parts supplied by reference TRBV13 and TRBJ2-2, is AAGVIQSPRHLIKEKRETATLKCYPIPRHDTVYWYQQGPGQDPQFLISFYEKMQSDKGSIPDRFSAQQFSDYHSELNMSSLELGDSALYFCASSLETGRNTGELFFGEGSRLTVL.

V gene TRBV12-3 or TRBV12-4 combines with J gene TRBJ1-1, with D unresolved. This CDR3 is built from 13 residues. Trimming shortened V by 6 bases and J by 2 bases, and 10 bases separated the two germline ends. The CDR3 reads CASSWGGNTEAFF. CDR3 bases: TGTGCCAGCAGCTGGGGAGGAAACACTGAAGCTTTCTTT.

The V and J genes are TRBV6-5 and TRBJ1-2, with TRBD1 as a possible D gene (6 bases). Germline loops: CDR1 MNHEY, CDR2 SVGAGI. This CDR3 is 14 amino acids long. Trimming pared 6 bases from V and 3 bases from J, leaving 14 bases between. The CDR3 DNA follows: TGTGCCAGCAGGGGGACACCACGATACTATGGCTACACCTTC. It yields the protein CASRGTPRYYGYTF.

The gene calls are TRBV19 and TRBJ2-1; TRBD2 aligns across 10 bases. The CDR3 covers 15 residues. The trim removed 3 bases at V and 6 bases at J, leaving 5 bases unmatched. Germline values: CDR1 LNHDA, CDR2 SQIVND (reference sequence). CDR3 coding DNA: TGTGCCAGTAGTATTAGGGGACTAGCGATCAATGAGCAGTTCTTC. It specifies CASSIRGLAINEQFF. Complete variable domain (other parts from reference TRBV19 and TRBJ2-1): DGGITQSPKYLFRKEGQNVTLSCEQNLNHDAMYWYRQDPGQGLRLIYYSQIVNDFQKGDIAEGYSVSREKKESFPLTVTSAQKNPTAFYLCASSIRGLAINEQFFGPGTRLTVL.

The rearrangement joins TRBV19 to TRBJ1-1, with TRBD1 identical over 12 bases. J lost 2 bases, V lost 10 bases, and 8 bases had no gene match. Germline-derived CDR1 and CDR2 are LNHDA and SQIVND (reference sequence). This CDR3 has 15 residues. The CDR3 sequence: CATRDRGRLNTEAFF. The CDR3, as DNA: TGTGCCACTCGGGACAGGGGGCGACTAAACACTGAAGCTTTCTTT. The whole variable domain, filled in from reference TRBV19 and TRBJ1-1, reads DGGITQSPKYLFRKEGQNVTLSCEQNLNHDAMYWYRQDPGQGLRLIYYSQIVNDFQKGDIAEGYSVSREKKESFPLTVTSAQKNPTAFYLCATRDRGRLNTEAFFGQGTRLTVV.

The gene calls are TRBV12-3 or TRBV12-4 and TRBJ1-2; D may be TRBD1 (5 bases). CDR3 length: 13 residues. V was pared by 3 bases and J by 8 bases, with 13 bases between. CDR3: CASSLGGTRGYTF. CDR3 nucleotide sequence: TGTGCCAGCAGTTTGGGGGGTACGAGGGGCTACACCTTC.

The chain uses TRBV11-2 and TRBJ2-7; 7 bases line up with TRBD2. V trimming: 5 bases; J trimming: 2 bases; junction bases outside the gene matches: 12. Germline lookup yields CDR1 SGHAT and CDR2 FQNNGV. This CDR3 is built from 16 residues. CDR3 nucleotides: TGTGCCAGCAGCCCCAGTGGGGGAGCGGGAACCTACGAGCAGTACTTC. Translated, it gives CASSPSGGAGTYEQYF.